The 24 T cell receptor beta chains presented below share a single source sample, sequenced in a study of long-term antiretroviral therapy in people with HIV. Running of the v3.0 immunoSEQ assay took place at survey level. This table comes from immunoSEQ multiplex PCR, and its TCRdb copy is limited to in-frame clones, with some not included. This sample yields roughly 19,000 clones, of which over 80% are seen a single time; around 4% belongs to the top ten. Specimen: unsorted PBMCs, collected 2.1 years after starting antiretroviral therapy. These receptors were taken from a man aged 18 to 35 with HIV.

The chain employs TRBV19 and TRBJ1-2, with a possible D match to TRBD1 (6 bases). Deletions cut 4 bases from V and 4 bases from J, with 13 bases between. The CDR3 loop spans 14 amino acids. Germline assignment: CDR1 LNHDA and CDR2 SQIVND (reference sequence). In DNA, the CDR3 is TGTGCCAGTAGTAACGCCGGGGACACCTATGGCTACACCTTC. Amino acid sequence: CASSNAGDTYGYTF.

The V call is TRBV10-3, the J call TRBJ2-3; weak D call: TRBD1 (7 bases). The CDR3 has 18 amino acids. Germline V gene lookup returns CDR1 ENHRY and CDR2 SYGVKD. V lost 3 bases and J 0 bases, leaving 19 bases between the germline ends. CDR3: CAISEWARGASSTDTQYF. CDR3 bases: TGTGCCATCAGTGAATGGGCCAGGGGGGCTTCTAGCACAGATACGCAGTATTTT.

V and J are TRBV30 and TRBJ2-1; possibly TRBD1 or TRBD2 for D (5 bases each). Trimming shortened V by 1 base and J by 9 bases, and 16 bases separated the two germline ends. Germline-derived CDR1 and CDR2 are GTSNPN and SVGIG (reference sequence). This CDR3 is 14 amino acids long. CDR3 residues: CAWSGDARAGEQFF. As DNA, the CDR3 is TGTGCCTGGAGTGGGGACGCCCGGGCAGGTGAGCAGTTCTTC.

CDR3 amino acids: CASSPPGLAYEQYF. For the CDR3, the DNA is TGTGCCAGCAGCCCCCCGGGACTGGCCTACGAGCAGTACTTC. V usage is TRBV7-9 and J usage is TRBJ2-7, with D possibly TRBD2 on 6 matching bases. The germline gives CDR1 SEHNR, CDR2 FQNEAQ (reference sequence). Trimming cost V 5 bases and J 2 bases, with 13 bases left between them. This CDR3 is 14 amino acids long.

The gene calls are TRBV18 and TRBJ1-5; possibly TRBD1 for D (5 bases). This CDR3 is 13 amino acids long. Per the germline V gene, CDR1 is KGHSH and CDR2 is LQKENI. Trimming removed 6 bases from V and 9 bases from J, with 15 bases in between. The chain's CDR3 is CASSRGAVRPQHF. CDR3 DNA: TGTGCCAGCTCCCGGGGCGCCGTTAGGCCCCAGCATTTT.

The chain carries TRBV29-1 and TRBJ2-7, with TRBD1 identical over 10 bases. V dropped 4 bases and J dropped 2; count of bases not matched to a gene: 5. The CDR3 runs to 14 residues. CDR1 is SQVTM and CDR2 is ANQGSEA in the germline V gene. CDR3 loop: CSVGAGTGAYEQYF. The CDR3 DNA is TGCAGCGTTGGGGCCGGGACAGGGGCCTACGAGCAGTACTTC.

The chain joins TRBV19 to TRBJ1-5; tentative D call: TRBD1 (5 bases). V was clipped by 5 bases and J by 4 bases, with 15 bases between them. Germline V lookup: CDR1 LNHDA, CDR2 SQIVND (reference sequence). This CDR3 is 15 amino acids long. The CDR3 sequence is CASSWGREINQPQHF. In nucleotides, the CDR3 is TGTGCCAGTAGTTGGGGCAGGGAAATAAATCAGCCCCAGCATTTT.

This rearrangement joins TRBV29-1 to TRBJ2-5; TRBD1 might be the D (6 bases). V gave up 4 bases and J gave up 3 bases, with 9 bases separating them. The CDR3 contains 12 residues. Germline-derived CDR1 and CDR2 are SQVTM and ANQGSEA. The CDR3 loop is CSVARTEETQYF. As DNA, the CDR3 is TGCAGCGTTGCCCGGACAGAAGAGACCCAGTACTTC.

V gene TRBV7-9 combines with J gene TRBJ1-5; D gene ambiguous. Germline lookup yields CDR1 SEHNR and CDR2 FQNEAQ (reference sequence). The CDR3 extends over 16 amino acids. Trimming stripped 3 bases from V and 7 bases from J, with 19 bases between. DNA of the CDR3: TGTGCCAGCAGCTTCGGGGTGGCCCGGGAGGGACAGCCCCAGCATTTT. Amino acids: CASSFGVAREGQPQHF.

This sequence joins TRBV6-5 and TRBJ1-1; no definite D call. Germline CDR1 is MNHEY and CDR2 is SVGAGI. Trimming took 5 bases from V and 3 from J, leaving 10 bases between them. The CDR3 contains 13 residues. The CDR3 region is CASSAGLYTEAFF. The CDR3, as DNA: TGTGCCAGCAGTGCGGGCCTCTACACTGAAGCTTTCTTT.

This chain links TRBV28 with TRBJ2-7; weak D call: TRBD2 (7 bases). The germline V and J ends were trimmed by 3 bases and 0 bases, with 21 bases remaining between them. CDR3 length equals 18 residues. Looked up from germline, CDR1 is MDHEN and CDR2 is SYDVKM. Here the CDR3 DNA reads TGTGCCAGCAGTTTTAATGTCGGTGGGGGGGGCGCCTCCTACGAGCAGTACTTC. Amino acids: CASSFNVGGGGASYEQYF.

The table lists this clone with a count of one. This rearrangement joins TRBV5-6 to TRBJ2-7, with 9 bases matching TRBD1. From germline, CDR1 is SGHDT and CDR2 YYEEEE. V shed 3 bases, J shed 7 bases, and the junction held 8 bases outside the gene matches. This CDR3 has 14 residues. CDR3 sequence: CASSWGTGHREQYF. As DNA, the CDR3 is TGTGCCAGCAGCTGGGGGACAGGGCACAGGGAGCAGTACTTC. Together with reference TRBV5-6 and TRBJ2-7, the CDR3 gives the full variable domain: DAGVTQSPTHLIKTRGQQVTLRCSPKSGHDTVSWYQQALGQGPQFIFQYYEEEERQRGNFPDRFSGHQFPNYSSELNVNALLLGDSALYLCASSWGTGHREQYFGPGTRLTVT.

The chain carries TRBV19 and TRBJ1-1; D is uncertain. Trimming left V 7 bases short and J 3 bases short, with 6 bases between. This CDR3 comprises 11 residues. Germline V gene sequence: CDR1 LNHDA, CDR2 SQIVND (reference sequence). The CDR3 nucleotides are TGTGCCAGTAAGGTGTACACTGAAGCTTTCTTT. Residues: CASKVYTEAFF.

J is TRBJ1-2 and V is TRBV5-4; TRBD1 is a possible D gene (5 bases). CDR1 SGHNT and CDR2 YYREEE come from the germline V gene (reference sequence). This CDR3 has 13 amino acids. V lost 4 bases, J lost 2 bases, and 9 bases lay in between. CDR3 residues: CASSPGVNYGYTF. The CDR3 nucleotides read TGTGCCAGCAGCCCGGGGGTAAACTATGGCTACACCTTC. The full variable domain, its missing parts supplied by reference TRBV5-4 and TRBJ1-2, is ETGVTQSPTHLIKTRGQQVTLRCSSQSGHNTVSWYQQALGQGPQFIFQYYREEENGRGNFPPRFSGLQFPNYSSELNVNALELDDSALYLCASSPGVNYGYTFGSGTRLTVV.

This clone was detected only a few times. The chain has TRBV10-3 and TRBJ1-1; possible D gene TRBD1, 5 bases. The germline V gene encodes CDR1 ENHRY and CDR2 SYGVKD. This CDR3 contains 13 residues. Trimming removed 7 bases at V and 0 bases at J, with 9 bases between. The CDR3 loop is CAITGTLNTEAFF. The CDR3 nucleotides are TGTGCCATCACGGGGACCTTGAACACTGAAGCTTTCTTT.

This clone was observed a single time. CDR3 loop: CAISRLGDTEAFF. The DNA for the CDR3 is TGTGCCATCAGTAGATTGGGGGACACTGAAGCTTTCTTT. The chain joins TRBV10-3 to TRBJ1-1; D may be TRBD1 (5 bases). The CDR3 totals 13 residues. Germline V gene sequence: CDR1 ENHRY, CDR2 SYGVKD. Between the trimmed V and J ends, which lost 5 bases and 3 bases, there was a span of 10 bases.

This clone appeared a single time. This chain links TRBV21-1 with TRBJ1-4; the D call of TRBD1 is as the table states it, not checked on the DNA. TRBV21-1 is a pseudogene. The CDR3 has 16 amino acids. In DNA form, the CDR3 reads TGTGCCAGCAGCAAAGCCTCGGGACAAGGTGAGGAAAAACTGTTTTTT. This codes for CASSKASGQGEEKLFF.

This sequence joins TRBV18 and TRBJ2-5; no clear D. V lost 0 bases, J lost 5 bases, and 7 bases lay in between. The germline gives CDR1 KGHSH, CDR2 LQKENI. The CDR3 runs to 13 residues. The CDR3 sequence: CASSPPSRETQYF. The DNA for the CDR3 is TGTGCCAGCTCACCACCGAGTAGGGAGACCCAGTACTTC.

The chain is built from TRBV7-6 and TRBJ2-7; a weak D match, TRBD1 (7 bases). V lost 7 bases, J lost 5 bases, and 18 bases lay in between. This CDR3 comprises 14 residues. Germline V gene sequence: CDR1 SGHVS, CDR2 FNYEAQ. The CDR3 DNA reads TGTGCCAGCACTCCAGGGGGGCCGTCTAACGAGCAGTACTTC. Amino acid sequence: CASTPGGPSNEQYF.

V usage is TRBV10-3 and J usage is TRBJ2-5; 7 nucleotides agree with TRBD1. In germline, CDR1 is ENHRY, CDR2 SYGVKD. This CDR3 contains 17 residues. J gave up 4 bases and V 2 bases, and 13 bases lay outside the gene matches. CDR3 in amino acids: CAISEPLTQGNSETQYF. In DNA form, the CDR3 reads TGTGCCATCAGTGAGCCGCTAACACAGGGGAATTCAGAGACCCAGTACTTC.

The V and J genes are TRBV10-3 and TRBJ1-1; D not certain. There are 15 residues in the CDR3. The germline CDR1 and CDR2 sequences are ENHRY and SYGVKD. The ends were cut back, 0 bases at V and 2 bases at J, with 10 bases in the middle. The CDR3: CAISESMGLNTEAFF. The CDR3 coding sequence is TGTGCCATCAGTGAGTCAATGGGTCTCAACACTGAAGCTTTCTTT.

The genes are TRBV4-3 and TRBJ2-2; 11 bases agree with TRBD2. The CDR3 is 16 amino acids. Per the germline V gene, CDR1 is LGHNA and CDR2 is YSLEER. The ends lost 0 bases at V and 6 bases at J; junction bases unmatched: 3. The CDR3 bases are TGCGCCAGCAGCCAAGATCTTAGCGGGAGGGCCGGGGAGCTGTTTTTT. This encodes CASSQDLSGRAGELFF.

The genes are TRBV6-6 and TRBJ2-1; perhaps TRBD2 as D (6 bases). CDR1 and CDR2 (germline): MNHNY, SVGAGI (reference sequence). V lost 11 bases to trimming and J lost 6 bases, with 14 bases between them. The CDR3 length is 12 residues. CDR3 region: CAGGTQSNEQFF. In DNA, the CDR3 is TGTGCCGGGGGGACGCAGTCCAATGAGCAGTTCTTC.

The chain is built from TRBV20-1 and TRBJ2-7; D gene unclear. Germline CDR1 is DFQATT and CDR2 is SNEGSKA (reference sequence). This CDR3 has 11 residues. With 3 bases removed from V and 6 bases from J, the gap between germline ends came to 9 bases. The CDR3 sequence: CSARTPSEQYF. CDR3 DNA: TGCAGTGCTAGGACACCTTCCGAGCAGTACTTC.